The entry that follows covers one TCR beta chain sequence. Its antigen is still unknown. The data belong to a study of blood T cells in healthy people across ages. Deletions cut 0 bases from V and 5 bases from J, with 15 bases between. This CDR3 has 16 amino acids. In germline, CDR1 is SGHVS, CDR2 FQNEAQ. Ranging in age from roughly 6 to 90, the donors were healthy Caucasian individuals from Russia. A J-beta primer mix and a sample-barcoded 5' primer were used in a second PCR of roughly 6 to 12 cycles. Tags on each cDNA molecule came from a template-switch adaptor with 12 random nucleotides. TCRdb called the 5' RACE reads again in MiXCR, with one record for every CDR3 protein. Among roughly 800,000 distinct CDR3 sequences listed, 58% were seen once. General observations from the study: Naive CD4+ cell counts and diversity both ran higher in long-lived than in aged donors. Estimates drawn from one million T cells were deemed to understate diversity.

The receptor was derived from a man aged 30 to 45 in good health. Sequences were obtained from blood. This sequence joins TRBV7-8 and TRBJ2-3; no definite D call. The CDR3 coding sequence is TGTGCCAGCAGCTTAGCCCTGCGCCCCCCCGGAGATACGCAGTATTTT. It encodes CASSLALRPPGDTQYF.